A selection of T cell receptor beta chains follows, all from one sample in a study of monozygotic twins with inflammatory bowel disease. From the 5' RACE reads, TCRdb lists one entry per CDR3 protein and no DNA. This table lists 350,000 to 500,000 distinct CDR3 sequences. Sequenced input: blood. These receptors originate from a human donor with ulcerative colitis or Crohn's disease, or a healthy co-twin of an affected twin (not recorded which). The CDR3 runs from the conserved cysteine through the conserved F or W.

cdr3_aa j_call v_call cdr3_length
CASTTQGADTQYF TRBJ2-3 TRBV28 13
CASSPPRGNTGELFF TRBJ2-2 TRBV28 15
CASSVGAAGGLERYF TRBJ2-7 TRBV9 15
CASSNNMEDEQFF TRBJ2-1 TRBV5-1 13
CAISDSGGTNTGELFF TRBJ2-2 TRBV10-3 16
CASSRDWGGNQPQHF TRBJ1-5 TRBV6-1 15
CASSALAGGLGDTQYF TRBJ2-3 TRBV5-1 16
CASSVGQGNQPQHF TRBJ1-5 TRBV9 14
CASSKKKNRYEQYF TRBJ2-7 TRBV21-1 14
CASSGRQGANTEAFF TRBJ1-1 TRBV6-1 15
CARFPVGTEAFF TRBJ1-1 TRBV30 12
CASSPRQGGEKLFF TRBJ1-4 TRBV6-1 14
CASSPRLGTVGVKGNEQFF TRBJ2-1 TRBV27 19
CATSRKGQPAYGYTF TRBJ1-2 TRBV15 15
CASSEKDIRLTGSPLHF TRBJ1-6 TRBV2 17
CASSLEGRDTGELFF TRBJ2-2 TRBV5-1 15
CASSLSRDGPQETQYF TRBJ2-5 TRBV7-8 16
CSAVRAQGQPQHF TRBJ1-5 TRBV20-1 13
CSARVLSGANEQFF TRBJ2-1 TRBV20-1 14
CSARHNSGSSYNEQFF TRBJ2-1 TRBV20-1 16
CASTGRVTDTQYF TRBJ2-3 TRBV19 13
CATTSGIVNTEAFF TRBJ1-1 TRBV28 14
CAWSRGETQYF TRBJ2-5 TRBV30 11
CASSADGPGSGANVLTF TRBJ2-6 TRBV18 17
CASSLVGVEAFF TRBJ1-1 TRBV12-3/TRBV12-4 12
CASSPPASNTEAFF TRBJ1-1 TRBV12-3/TRBV12-4 14
CASSTGPEAFF TRBJ1-1 TRBV6-1 11
CSVEEPSGFPDTQYF TRBJ2-3 TRBV29-1 15
CSARESTGVTGELFF TRBJ2-2 TRBV20-1 15
CASRERTGTQYF TRBJ2-3 TRBV12-3/TRBV12-4 12
CASTFVGGGYGYTF TRBJ1-2 TRBV28 14
CASSPGTVEDYGYTF TRBJ1-2 TRBV6-1 15
CASSQVGTSYEQYF TRBJ2-7 TRBV4-2 14
CASSLPGQGSGAGANVLTF TRBJ2-6 TRBV6-1 19
CASSPRLISHEQYF TRBJ2-7 TRBV9 14
CASSQRTSGLQYEQFF TRBJ2-1 TRBV9 16
CAISARVGPDYEQYF TRBJ2-7 TRBV10-3 15
CASTRDTEAFF TRBJ1-1 TRBV6-1 11
CSARLSSGISGETQYF TRBJ2-5 TRBV20-1 16
CGPHSGAQETQYF TRBJ2-5 TRBV20-1 13
CAIRGGPASYEQYF TRBJ2-7 TRBV10-3 14